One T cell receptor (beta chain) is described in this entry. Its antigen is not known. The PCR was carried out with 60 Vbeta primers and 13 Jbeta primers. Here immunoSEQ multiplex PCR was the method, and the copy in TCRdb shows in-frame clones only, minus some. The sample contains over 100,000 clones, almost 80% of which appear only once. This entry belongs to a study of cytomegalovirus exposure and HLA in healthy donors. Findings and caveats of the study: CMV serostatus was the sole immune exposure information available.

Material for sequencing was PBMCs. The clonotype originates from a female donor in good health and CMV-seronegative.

This chain's CDR3 is CASSLGTGKAFF. For the CDR3, the DNA is TGTGCCAGCAGCTTGGGGACAGGGAAAGCTTTCTTT. The V gene is TRBV5-6, the J gene TRBJ1-1; 8 nucleotides align to TRBD1. Germline-derived CDR1 and CDR2 are SGHDT and YYEEEE. V lost 0 bases, J lost 9 bases, and 1 base stayed unmatched. The CDR3 length is 12 residues.